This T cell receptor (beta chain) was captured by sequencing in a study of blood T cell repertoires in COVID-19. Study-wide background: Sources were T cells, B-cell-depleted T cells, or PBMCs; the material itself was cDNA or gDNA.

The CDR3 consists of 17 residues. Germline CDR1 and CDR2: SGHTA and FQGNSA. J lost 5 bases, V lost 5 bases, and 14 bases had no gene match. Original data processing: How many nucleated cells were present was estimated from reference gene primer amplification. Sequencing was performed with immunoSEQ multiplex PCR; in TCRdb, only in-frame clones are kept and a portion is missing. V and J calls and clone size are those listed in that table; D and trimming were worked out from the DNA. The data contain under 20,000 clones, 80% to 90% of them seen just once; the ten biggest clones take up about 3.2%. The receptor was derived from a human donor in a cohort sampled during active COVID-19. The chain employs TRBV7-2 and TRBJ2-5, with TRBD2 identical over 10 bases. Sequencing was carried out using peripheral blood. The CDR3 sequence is CASSHTLSGRGRETQYF. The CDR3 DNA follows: TGTGCCAGCAGCCACACGCTAAGCGGGAGGGGGAGGGAGACCCAGTACTTC.